The clone carrying this TCR beta chain was seen only once. Its cognate antigen is unknown. The sample originates from a study of shared clonotypes between healthy human individuals. Study results and limitations: It was the few donors that limited the genetic and exposure-history diversity represented. A handful of donors held about 4.6% of naive CD4 clonotypes in common.

In the naive CD8 group, cells lacked CD45RO and were positively selected for CCR7, so terminally differentiated effector memory CD45RA+ cells were left out. Donors were healthy HIV-negative adults without recently reported acute infections or vaccinations. Authors' methods: Filtering differed for immunoSEQ, which gave only junction sequences without quality scores. TCRdb keeps only in-frame clones here, not all; method: immunoSEQ multiplex PCR. That table is the source of V, J and clone size, and D and trimming were worked out from the DNA. The repertoire holds roughly 2.1 million clones, with 85% to 95% as singletons. This TCR came from a man aged 18 to 29 in good health. Some clones in this sample may be carry-over from other donors' samples. The sequenced material came from naive CD8+ T cells from PBMCs.

The CDR3 DNA sequence: TGTGCCAGCAGGCTATTCGACAGGCGGAACACCGGGGAGCTGTTTTTT. This encodes CASRLFDRRNTGELFF. The chain combines TRBV11-2 with TRBJ2-2; D might be TRBD1 (6 bases). There are 16 residues in the CDR3. Germline V gene sequence: CDR1 SGHAT, CDR2 FQNNGV. Trimming took 6 bases from V and 1 from J, leaving 15 bases between them.